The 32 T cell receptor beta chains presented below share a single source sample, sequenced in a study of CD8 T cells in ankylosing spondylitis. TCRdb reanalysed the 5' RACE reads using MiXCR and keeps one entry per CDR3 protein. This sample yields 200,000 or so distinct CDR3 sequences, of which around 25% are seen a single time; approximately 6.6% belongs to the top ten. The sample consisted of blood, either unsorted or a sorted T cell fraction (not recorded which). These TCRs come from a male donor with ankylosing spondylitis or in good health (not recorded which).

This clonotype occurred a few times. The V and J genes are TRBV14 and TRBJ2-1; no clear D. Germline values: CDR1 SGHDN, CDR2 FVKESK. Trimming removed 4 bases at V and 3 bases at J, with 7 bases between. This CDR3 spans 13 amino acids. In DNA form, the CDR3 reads TGTGCCAGCAGCCTCATAGACTACAATGAGCAGTTCTTC. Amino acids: CASSLIDYNEQFF.

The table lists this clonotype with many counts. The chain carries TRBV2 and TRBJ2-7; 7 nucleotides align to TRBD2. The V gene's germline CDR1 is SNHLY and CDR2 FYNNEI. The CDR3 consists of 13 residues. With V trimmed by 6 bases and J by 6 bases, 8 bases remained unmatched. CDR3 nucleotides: TGTGCCAGCAGGCGGGAGTCACCGGGCGAGCAGTACTTC. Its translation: CASRRESPGEQYF.

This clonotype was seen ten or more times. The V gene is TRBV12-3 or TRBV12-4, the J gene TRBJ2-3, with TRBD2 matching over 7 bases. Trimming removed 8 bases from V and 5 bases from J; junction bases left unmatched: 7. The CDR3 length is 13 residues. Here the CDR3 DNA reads TGTGCCAGCGGAGCGGGATGGGGAGATACGCAGTATTTT. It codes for CASGAGWGDTQYF.

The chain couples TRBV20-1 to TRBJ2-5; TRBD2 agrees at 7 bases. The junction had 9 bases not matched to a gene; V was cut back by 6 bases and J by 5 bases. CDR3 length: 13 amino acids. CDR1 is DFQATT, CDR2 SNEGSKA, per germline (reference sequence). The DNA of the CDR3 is TGCAGTGCAGAGGGCGGGAGCGGGGAGACCCAGTACTTC. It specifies CSAEGGSGETQYF.

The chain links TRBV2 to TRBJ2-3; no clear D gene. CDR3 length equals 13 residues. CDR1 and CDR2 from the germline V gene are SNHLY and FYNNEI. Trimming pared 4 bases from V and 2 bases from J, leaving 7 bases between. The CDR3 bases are TGTGCCAGCAGTGTTCGATACACAGATACGCAGTATTTT. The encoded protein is CASSVRYTDTQYF.

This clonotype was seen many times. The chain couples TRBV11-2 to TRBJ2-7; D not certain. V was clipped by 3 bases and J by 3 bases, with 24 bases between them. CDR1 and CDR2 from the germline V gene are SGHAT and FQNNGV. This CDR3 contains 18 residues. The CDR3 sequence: CASSFGFGSTSEIYEQYF. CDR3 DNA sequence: TGTGCCAGCAGCTTTGGTTTCGGCAGCACGTCAGAAATCTACGAGCAGTACTTC. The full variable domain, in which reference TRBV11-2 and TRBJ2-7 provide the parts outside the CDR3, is EAGVAQSPRYKIIEKRQSVAFWCNPISGHATLYWYQQILGQGPKLLIQFQNNGVVDDSQLPKDRFSAERLKGVDSTLKIQPAKLEDSAVYLCASSFGFGSTSEIYEQYFGPGTRLTVT.

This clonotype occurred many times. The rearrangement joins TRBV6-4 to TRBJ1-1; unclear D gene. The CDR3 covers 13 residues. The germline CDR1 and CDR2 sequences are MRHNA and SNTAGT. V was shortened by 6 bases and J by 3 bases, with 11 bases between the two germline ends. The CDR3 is CASSLGLDTEAFF. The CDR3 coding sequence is TGTGCCAGCAGCCTGGGTTTGGACACTGAAGCTTTCTTT.

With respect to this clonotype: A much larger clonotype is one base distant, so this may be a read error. The CDR3: CASSFGTGVNTEAFF. The CDR3 DNA follows: TGTGCCAGCAGTTTCGGGACAGGGGTGAACACTGAAGCTTTCTTT. V and J are TRBV6-5 and TRBJ1-1, with TRBD1 identical over 10 bases. Germline assignment: CDR1 MNHEY and CDR2 SVGAGI. The junction had 2 bases not matched to a gene; V was cut back by 4 bases and J by 0 bases. The CDR3 runs 15 residues.

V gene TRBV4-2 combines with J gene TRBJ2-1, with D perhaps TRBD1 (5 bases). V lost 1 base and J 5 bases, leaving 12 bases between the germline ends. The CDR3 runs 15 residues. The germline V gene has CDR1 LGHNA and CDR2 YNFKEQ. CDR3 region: CASSQVQGKDNEQFF. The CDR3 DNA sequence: TGTGCCAGCAGCCAAGTGCAGGGTAAGGACAATGAGCAGTTCTTC.

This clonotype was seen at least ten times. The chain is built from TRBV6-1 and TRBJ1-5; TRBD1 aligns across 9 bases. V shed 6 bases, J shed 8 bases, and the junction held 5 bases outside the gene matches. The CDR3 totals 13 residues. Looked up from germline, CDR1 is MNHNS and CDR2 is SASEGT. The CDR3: CASSSTGGKPQHF. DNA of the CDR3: TGTGCCAGCAGCAGTACAGGGGGCAAGCCCCAGCATTTT.

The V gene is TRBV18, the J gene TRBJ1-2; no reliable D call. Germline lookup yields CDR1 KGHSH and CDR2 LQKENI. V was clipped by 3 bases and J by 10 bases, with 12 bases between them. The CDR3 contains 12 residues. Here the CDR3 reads CASSPADGDYTF. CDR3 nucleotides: TGTGCCAGCTCACCGGCGGACGGGGACTACACCTTC.

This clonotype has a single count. The CDR3 coding sequence is TGTGCCAGCAGTTACTCCCGTTCAACTAATGAAAAACTGTTTTTT. This encodes CASSYSRSTNEKLFF. The chain uses TRBV6-5 and TRBJ1-4; D uncertain. Between the trimmed V and J ends, which lost 0 bases and 0 bases, there was a span of 5 bases. The CDR3 runs 15 residues. Germline loops: CDR1 MNHEY, CDR2 SVGAGI.

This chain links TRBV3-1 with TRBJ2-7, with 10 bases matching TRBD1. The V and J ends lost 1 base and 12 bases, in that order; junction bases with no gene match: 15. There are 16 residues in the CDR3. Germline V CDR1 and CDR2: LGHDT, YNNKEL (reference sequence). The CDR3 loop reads CASSQVAGQGPKRVYF. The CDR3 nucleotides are TGTGCCAGCAGCCAAGTGGCGGGACAGGGGCCCAAAAGAGTGTACTTC.

The CDR3 sequence is CSVVRDSQETQYF. The CDR3 nucleotides read TGCAGCGTTGTTAGGGACAGCCAAGAGACCCAGTACTTC. The chain recombines TRBV29-1 with TRBJ2-5; 7 bases agree with TRBD1. Germline CDR1 SQVTM, CDR2 ANQGSEA. The CDR3 spans 13 residues. The V segment lost 4 bases and the J segment 1 base; nucleotides outside the gene matches: 3.

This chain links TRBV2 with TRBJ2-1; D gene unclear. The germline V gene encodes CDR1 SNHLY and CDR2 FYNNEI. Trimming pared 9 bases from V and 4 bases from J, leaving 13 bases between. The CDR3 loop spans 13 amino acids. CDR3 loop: CASLPLGYNEQFF. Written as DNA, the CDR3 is TGTGCCAGTCTCCCCTTGGGGTACAATGAGCAGTTCTTC.

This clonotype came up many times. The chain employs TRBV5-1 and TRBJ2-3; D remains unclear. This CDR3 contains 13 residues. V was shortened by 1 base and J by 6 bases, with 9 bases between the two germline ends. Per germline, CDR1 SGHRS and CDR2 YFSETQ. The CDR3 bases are TGCGCCAGCAGCTTGAACCCGAAGGATACGCAGTATTTT. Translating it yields CASSLNPKDTQYF.

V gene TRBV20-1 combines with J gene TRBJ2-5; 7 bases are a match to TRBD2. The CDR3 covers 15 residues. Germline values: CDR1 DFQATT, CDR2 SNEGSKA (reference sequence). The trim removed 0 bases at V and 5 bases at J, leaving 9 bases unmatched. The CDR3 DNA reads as TGCAGTGCTAGAGACTCCAGCGGGGCAGTGGAGACCCAGTACTTC. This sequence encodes CSARDSSGAVETQYF.

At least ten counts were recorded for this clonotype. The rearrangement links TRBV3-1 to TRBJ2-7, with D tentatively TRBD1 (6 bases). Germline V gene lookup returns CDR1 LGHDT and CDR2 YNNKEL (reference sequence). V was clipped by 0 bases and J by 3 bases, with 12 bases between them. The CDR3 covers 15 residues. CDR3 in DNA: TGTGCCAGCAGCCAAGATCTGAACAGGGTCTACGAGCAGTACTTC. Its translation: CASSQDLNRVYEQYF.

The CDR3 nucleotides read TGCAGCGTGATCCTCACAGATACGCAGTATTTT. Protein: CSVILTDTQYF. The chain carries TRBV29-1 and TRBJ2-3; D gene ambiguous. The V end lost 6 bases, the J end lost 2 bases, and 6 bases lay between the germline ends. Per germline, CDR1 SQVTM and CDR2 ANQGSEA. CDR3 size: 11 residues.

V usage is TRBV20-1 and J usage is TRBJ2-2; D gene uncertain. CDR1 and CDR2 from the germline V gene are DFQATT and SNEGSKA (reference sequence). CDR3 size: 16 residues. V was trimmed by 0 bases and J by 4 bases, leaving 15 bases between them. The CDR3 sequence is CSARDGGRKPTGELFF. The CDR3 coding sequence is TGCAGTGCTAGAGATGGTGGTAGAAAACCCACCGGGGAGCTGTTTTTT.

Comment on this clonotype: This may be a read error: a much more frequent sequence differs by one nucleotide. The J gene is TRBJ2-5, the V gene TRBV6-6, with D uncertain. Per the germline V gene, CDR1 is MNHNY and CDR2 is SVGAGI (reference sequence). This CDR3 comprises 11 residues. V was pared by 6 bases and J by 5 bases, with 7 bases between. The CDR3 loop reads CASSTLETQYF. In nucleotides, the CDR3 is TGTGCCAGCAGCACTCTGGAGACCCAGTACTTC.

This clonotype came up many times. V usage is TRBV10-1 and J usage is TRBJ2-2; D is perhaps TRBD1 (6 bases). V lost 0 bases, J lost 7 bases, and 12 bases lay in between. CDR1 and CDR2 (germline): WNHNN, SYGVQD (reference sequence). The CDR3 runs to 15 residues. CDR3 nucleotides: TGCGCCAGCAGTGAGTCTGGGGGCTTGAGCGGGGAGCTGTTTTTT. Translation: CASSESGGLSGELFF.

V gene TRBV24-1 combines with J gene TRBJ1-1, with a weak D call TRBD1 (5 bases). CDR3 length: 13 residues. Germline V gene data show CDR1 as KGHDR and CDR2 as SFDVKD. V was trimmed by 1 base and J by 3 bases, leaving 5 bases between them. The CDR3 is CATSDLQDTEAFF. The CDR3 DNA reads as TGTGCCACCAGTGATTTACAGGACACTGAAGCTTTCTTT.

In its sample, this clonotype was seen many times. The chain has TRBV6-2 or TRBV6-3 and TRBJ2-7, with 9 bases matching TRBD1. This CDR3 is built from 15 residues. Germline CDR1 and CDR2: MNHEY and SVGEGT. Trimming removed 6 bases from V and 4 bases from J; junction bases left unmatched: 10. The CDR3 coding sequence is TGTGCCAGCAGACTGGGGACAGGGCTTTTGTACGAGCAGTACTTC. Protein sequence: CASRLGTGLLYEQYF.

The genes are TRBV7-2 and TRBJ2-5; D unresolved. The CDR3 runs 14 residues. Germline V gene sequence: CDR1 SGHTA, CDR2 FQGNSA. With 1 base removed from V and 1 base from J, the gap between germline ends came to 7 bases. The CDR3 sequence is CASSLDVSQETQYF. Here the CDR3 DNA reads TGTGCCAGCAGCTTAGATGTTAGCCAAGAGACCCAGTACTTC.

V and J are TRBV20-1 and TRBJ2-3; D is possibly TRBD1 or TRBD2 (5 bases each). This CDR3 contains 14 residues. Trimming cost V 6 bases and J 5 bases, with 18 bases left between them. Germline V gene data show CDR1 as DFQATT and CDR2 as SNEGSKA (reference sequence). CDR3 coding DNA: TGCAGTGCGGGGGTAATAAGGGACCAAGATACGCAGTATTTT. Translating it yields CSAGVIRDQDTQYF.

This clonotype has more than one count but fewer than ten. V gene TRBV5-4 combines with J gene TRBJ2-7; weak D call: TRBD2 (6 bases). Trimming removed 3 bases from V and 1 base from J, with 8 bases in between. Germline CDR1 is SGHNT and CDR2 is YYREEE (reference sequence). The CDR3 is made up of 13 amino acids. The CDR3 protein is CASSSGGSYEQYF. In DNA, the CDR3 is TGTGCCAGCAGCTCTGGAGGGTCCTACGAGCAGTACTTC.

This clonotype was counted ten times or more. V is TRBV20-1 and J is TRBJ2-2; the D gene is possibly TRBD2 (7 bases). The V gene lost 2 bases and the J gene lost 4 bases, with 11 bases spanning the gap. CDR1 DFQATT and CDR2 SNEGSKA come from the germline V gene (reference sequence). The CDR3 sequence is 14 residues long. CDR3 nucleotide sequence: TGCAGTGCTAGATACGGGGGGCCCACCGGGGAGCTGTTTTTT. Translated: CSARYGGPTGELFF.

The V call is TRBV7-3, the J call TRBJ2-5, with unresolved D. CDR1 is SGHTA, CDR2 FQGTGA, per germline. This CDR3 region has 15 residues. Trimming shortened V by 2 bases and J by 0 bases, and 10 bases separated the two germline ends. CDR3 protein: CASSLGQAYQETQYF. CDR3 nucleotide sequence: TGTGCCAGCAGCTTAGGGCAGGCGTACCAAGAGACCCAGTACTTC.

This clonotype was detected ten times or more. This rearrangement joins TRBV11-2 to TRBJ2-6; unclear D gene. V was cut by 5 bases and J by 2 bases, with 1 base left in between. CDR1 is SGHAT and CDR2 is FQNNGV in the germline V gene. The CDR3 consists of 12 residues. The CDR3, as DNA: TGTGCCAGCAGCCCTGGGGCCAACGTCCTGACTTTC. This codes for CASSPGANVLTF.

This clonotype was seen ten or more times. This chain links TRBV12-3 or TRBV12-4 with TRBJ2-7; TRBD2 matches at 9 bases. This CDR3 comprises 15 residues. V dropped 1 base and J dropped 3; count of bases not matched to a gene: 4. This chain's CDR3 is CASSLGASGIYEQYF. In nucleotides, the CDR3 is TGTGCCAGCAGTTTAGGGGCTAGCGGGATCTACGAGCAGTACTTC.

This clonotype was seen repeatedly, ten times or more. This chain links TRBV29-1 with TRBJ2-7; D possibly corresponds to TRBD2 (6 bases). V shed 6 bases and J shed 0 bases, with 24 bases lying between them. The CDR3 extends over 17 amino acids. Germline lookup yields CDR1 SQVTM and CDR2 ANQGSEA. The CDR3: CSVTSKPRDLSSYEQYF. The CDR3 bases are TGCAGCGTGACCTCGAAACCCAGGGACTTAAGCTCCTACGAGCAGTACTTC.